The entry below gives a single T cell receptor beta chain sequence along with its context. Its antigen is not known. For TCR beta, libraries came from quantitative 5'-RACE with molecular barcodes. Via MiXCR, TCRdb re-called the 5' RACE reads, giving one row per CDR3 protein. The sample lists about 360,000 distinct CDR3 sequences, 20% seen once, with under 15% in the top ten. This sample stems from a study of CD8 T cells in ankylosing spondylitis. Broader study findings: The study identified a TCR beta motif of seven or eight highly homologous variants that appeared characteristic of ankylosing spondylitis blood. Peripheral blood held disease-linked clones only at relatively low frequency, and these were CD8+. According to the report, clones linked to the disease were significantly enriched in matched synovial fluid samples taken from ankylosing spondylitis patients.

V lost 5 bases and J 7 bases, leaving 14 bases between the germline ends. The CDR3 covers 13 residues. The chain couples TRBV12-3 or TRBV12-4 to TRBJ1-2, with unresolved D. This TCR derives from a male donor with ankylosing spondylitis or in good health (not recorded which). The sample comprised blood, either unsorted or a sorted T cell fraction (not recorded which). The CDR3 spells CASSNWAGVGYTF. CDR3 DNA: TGTGCCAGCAGTAACTGGGCAGGAGTTGGCTACACCTTC.